Below are 17 T cell receptor beta chains sequenced from a single sample in a study of STAT3 mutations in large granular lymphocyte leukemia. Study-wide findings and caveats: Every T-LGLL patient had at least one immunodominant TCRbeta clonotype.

TCRdb keeps only in-frame clones here, not all; method: immunoSEQ multiplex PCR. The sample consists of about 6,000 clones, roughly a third of them appearing once. These receptors have no known antigen. The sequenced sample consisted of peripheral blood mononuclear cells. The receptors were gathered from a woman aged 40 to 49 with T-cell large granular lymphocyte leukemia. Some clones in this sample may be carry-over from other donors' samples.

The chain has TRBV28 and TRBJ2-3; D might be TRBD1 (6 bases). The germline V and J ends were trimmed by 6 bases and 0 bases, with 10 bases remaining between them. CDR3 size: 14 residues. The germline gives CDR1 MDHEN, CDR2 SYDVKM. The CDR3 loop reads CASRGGASTDTQYF. CDR3 bases: TGTGCCAGCAGAGGGGGAGCTAGCACAGATACGCAGTATTTT.

This rearrangement joins TRBV7-9 to TRBJ1-4; the D is unclear. The V gene's germline CDR1 is SEHNR and CDR2 FQNEAQ (reference sequence). CDR3 size: 14 residues. V was shortened by 2 bases and J by 2 bases, with 6 bases between the two germline ends. CDR3 loop: CASSLRATNEKLFF. CDR3 DNA: TGTGCCAGCAGCTTACGGGCGACTAATGAAAAACTGTTTTTT. Full variable domain (remainder filled in from reference TRBV7-9 and TRBJ1-4): DTGVSQNPRHKITKRGQNVTFRCDPISEHNRLYWYRQTLGQGPEFLTYFQNEAQLEKSRLLSDRFSAERPKGSFSTLEIQRTEQGDSAMYLCASSLRATNEKLFFGSGTQLSVL.

The DNA of the CDR3 is TGTGCCAGCAGCTTAGGTGCCAGTTCCTACGAGCAGTACTTC. This codes for CASSLGASSYEQYF. V and J are TRBV7-3 and TRBJ2-7; D remains ambiguous. Germline V gene sequence: CDR1 SGHTA, CDR2 FQGTGA. The CDR3 spans 14 residues. V lost 2 bases and J lost 1, with 9 bases in between.

This clone has only a few counts. The chain carries TRBV15 and TRBJ2-7, with 8 bases identical to TRBD1. Germline CDR1 is LNHNV and CDR2 is YYDKDF (reference sequence). This CDR3 is 16 amino acids long. The V and J ends lost 1 base and 5 bases, in that order; junction bases with no gene match: 10. The CDR3 region has the DNA TGTGCCACCAGCAGAGGAACGGACAGGGTTTCCCACGAGCAGTACTTC. Amino acid sequence: CATSRGTDRVSHEQYF.

This clone was seen a handful of times. The rearrangement joins TRBV30 to TRBJ1-2; no definite D call. Germline assignment: CDR1 GTSNPN and CDR2 SVGIG (reference sequence). The CDR3 totals 17 residues. V lost 3 bases to trimming and J lost 0 bases, with 20 bases between them. The CDR3 DNA sequence: TGTGCCTGGAGGCGAACGGACCGCCTGAACCCTAACTATGGCTACACCTTC. This sequence encodes CAWRRTDRLNPNYGYTF.

J is TRBJ1-2 and V is TRBV4-3; 7 bases line up with TRBD1. CDR3 length: 14 residues. The V gene's germline CDR1 is LGHNA and CDR2 YSLEER. J was trimmed by 4 bases and V by 4 bases; bases with no gene match: 6. The CDR3 DNA is TGCGCCAGCAGCCCCCGACAGGGACCCTATGGCTACACCTTC. This translates into CASSPRQGPYGYTF.

V usage is TRBV7-9 and J usage is TRBJ1-1; 9 positions agree with TRBD1. V gave up 0 bases and J gave up 3 bases; unmatched junction bases: 8. This CDR3 is 17 amino acids long. CDR1 and CDR2 from the germline V gene are SEHNR and FQNEAQ (reference sequence). The DNA of the CDR3 is TGTGCCAGCAGCTTAGCCGGGACAGGGAGTTGGTACACTGAAGCTTTCTTT. Translated: CASSLAGTGSWYTEAFF. The whole variable domain, filled in from reference TRBV7-9 and TRBJ1-1, reads DTGVSQNPRHKITKRGQNVTFRCDPISEHNRLYWYRQTLGQGPEFLTYFQNEAQLEKSRLLSDRFSAERPKGSFSTLEIQRTEQGDSAMYLCASSLAGTGSWYTEAFFGQGTRLTVV.

J is TRBJ2-3 and V is TRBV19, with 10 nucleotides matching TRBD1. Germline CDR1 LNHDA, CDR2 SQIVND (reference sequence). The CDR3 runs 16 residues. The J segment lost 1 base and the V segment lost 4 bases, leaving 5 bases of the junction unmatched. The CDR3 is CASSRGTGVGTDTQYF. The DNA for the CDR3 is TGTGCCAGTAGTAGAGGGACAGGGGTAGGCACAGATACGCAGTATTTT.

The rearrangement joins TRBV19 to TRBJ1-1; maybe TRBD1 (5 bases). The CDR3 extends over 12 amino acids. Germline CDR1 reads LNHDA; CDR2 reads SQIVND (reference sequence). Between the trimmed V and J ends, which lost 3 bases and 9 bases, there was a span of 11 bases. The CDR3 coding sequence is TGTGCCAGTAGTATGTGGGGGGAAAAAGCTTTCTTT. Its protein is CASSMWGEKAFF.

The rearrangement joins TRBV30 to TRBJ2-7, with TRBD2 matching 7 bases. Germline CDR1 is GTSNPN and CDR2 is SVGIG (reference sequence). V lost 0 bases and J lost 7; bases outside the gene matches: 9. This CDR3 is built from 14 residues. The CDR3 is CAWSVTGGLREQYF. CDR3 bases: TGTGCCTGGAGTGTTACGGGGGGTTTACGGGAGCAGTACTTC.

V is TRBV4-3 and J is TRBJ1-1, with D possibly being TRBD1 (5 bases). Looked up from germline, CDR1 is LGHNA and CDR2 is YSLEER. The CDR3 runs to 17 residues. Trimming shortened V by 0 bases and J by 5 bases, and 19 bases separated the two germline ends. The CDR3 loop is CASSQDRGGLGGTEAFF. CDR3 in DNA: TGCGCCAGCAGCCAAGATCGGGGGGGACTTGGAGGAACTGAAGCTTTCTTT.

The chain carries TRBV5-5 and TRBJ1-2, with 7 bases aligning to TRBD1. Germline assignment: CDR1 SGHKS and CDR2 YYEKEE (reference sequence). Trimming removed 4 bases from V and 2 bases from J; junction bases left unmatched: 17. The CDR3 is made up of 18 amino acids. CDR3 sequence (DNA): TGTGCCAGCAGCCTTCCGGGGGCAGGGGGGGCCGAAAACTATGGCTACACCTTC. Its protein is CASSLPGAGGAENYGYTF.

In its sample, this clone was seen a few times. This chain uses TRBV5-1 with TRBJ2-1, with 9 bases aligning to TRBD1. This CDR3 spans 14 amino acids. Germline values: CDR1 SGHRS, CDR2 YFSETQ. V trimming: 4 bases; J trimming: 10 bases; junction bases outside the gene matches: 9. The CDR3 loop is CASSRGQGGSEQFF. The CDR3 DNA follows: TGCGCCAGCAGCCGGGGACAGGGCGGCAGCGAGCAGTTCTTC.

The chain has TRBV4-2 and TRBJ2-3; D unclear. The CDR3 runs 12 residues. Between the trimmed V and J ends, which lost 4 bases and 1 base, there was a span of 3 bases. CDR1 LGHNA and CDR2 YNFKEQ come from the germline V gene. CDR3 bases: TGTGCCAGCAGCCGGGGCACAGATACGCAGTATTTT. Amino acids: CASSRGTDTQYF.

This sequence joins TRBV11-2 and TRBJ2-7, with D perhaps matching TRBD1 (6 bases). This CDR3 comprises 15 residues. Trimming shortened V by 6 bases and J by 6 bases, and 21 bases separated the two germline ends. Germline CDR1 is SGHAT and CDR2 is FQNNGV. Here the CDR3 DNA reads TGTGCCAGCAGTCAGAAGGGGGTAAACTCCGGCGAGCAGTACTTC. This gives the protein CASSQKGVNSGEQYF.

V is TRBV30 and J is TRBJ2-1, with TRBD1 matching 7 bases. V dropped 7 bases and J dropped 4; count of bases not matched to a gene: 4. The CDR3 covers 12 residues. CDR1 and CDR2 (germline): GTSNPN, SVGIG (reference sequence). CDR3 in amino acids: CALSRGYNEQFF. Written as DNA, the CDR3 is TGTGCCTTGAGCAGGGGGTACAATGAGCAGTTCTTC.

The table lists this clone with a few counts. The chain is built from TRBV12-5 and TRBJ1-1; D call uncertain. V dropped 5 bases and J dropped 4 bases, with 11 bases sitting between them. The CDR3 length is 13 residues. CDR1 LGHNT and CDR2 FRNRAP come from the germline V gene. CDR3 bases: TGTGCTAGTGGTCAGGAGGGTGGCACTGAAGCTTTCTTT. Protein sequence: CASGQEGGTEAFF.